The source of this T cell receptor (beta chain) is a study of CD8+CD57+ T cells in acquired aplastic anemia. Study background: Healthy CD8+ samples averaged about 11.0 million reads. Study conclusions and caveats: Patients and controls had in common 25 to 30 CD8+ CDR3 sequences.

This clonotype was seen ten or more times. Its matching antigen is unknown. Researchers used genomic DNA as the template to profile TCR beta VDJ and CDR3. Each CDR3 protein gets one entry after TCRdb re-called the reads with MiXCR. The table includes around 200,000 distinct CDR3 sequences, roughly 57% detected once. V was pared by 6 bases and J by 1 base, with 12 bases between. The CDR3 contains 14 residues. Germline CDR1 is SNHLY and CDR2 is FYNNEI. V usage is TRBV2 and J usage is TRBJ1-1; D is perhaps TRBD1 (6 bases). This clonotype was obtained from a human donor in good health. Sequenced: sorted CD4+, CD8+, or CD8+CD57+ T cells (not recorded which) from PBMCs. CDR3 nucleotides: TGTGCCAGCAGCGACGACAGGAAGAACACTGAAGCTTTCTTT. Translating gives CASSDDRKNTEAFF.